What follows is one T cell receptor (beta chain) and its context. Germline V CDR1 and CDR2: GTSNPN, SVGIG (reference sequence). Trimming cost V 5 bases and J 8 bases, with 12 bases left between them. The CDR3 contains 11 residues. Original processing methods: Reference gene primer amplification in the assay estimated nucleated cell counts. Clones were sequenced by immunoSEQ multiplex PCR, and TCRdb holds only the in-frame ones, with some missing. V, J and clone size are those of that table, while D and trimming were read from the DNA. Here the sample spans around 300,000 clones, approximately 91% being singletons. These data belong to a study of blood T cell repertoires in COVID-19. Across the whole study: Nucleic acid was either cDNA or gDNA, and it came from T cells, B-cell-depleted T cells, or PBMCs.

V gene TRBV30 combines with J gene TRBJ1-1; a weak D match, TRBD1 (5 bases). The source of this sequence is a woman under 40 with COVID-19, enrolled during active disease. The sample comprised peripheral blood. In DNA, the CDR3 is TGTGCCTGGGAGGCAGGGCCCGAAGCTTTCTTT. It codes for CAWEAGPEAFF.